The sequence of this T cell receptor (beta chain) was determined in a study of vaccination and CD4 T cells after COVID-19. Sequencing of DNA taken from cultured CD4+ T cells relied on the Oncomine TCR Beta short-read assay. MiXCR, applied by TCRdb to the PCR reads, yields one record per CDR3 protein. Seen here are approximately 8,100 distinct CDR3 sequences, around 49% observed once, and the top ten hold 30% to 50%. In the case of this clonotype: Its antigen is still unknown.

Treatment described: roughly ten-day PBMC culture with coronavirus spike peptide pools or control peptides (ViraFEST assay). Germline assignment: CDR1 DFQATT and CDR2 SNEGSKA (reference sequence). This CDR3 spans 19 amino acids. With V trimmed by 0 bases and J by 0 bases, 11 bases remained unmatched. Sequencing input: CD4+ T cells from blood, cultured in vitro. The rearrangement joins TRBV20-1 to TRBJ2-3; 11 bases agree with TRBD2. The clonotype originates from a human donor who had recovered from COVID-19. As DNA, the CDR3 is TGCAGTGCTAGAGATCTGGAGGCTAGCGGGGGGTCTAGCACAGATACGCAGTATTTT. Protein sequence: CSARDLEASGGSSTDTQYF.